A single sample gave rise to the 3 T cell receptor beta chains below, sequenced in a study of blood T cell repertoires in COVID-19. Clones were sequenced by immunoSEQ multiplex PCR, and TCRdb holds only the in-frame ones, with some missing. Of fewer than 50,000 clones listed, more than 70% are singletons. The source material was peripheral blood. The receptors shown here come from a man aged 65 to 79 with active COVID-19.

DNA for the CDR3: TGTGCCAGCAGTTTATCCGCTAGCAGCGCTGAGCAGTTCTTC. Protein product: CASSLSASSAEQFF. The chain couples TRBV27 to TRBJ2-1; the D gene is possibly TRBD2 (5 bases). V dropped 0 bases and J dropped 9 bases, with 12 bases sitting between them. CDR3 length: 14 amino acids. Germline loops: CDR1 MNHEY, CDR2 SMNVEV (reference sequence).

The chain uses TRBV5-8 and TRBJ2-5; 9 nucleotides align to TRBD1. The CDR3 runs 15 residues. V shed 0 bases, J shed 4 bases, and the junction held 4 bases outside the gene matches. Germline V gene data show CDR1 as SGHTS and CDR2 as YDEGEE. Written as DNA, the CDR3 is TGTGCCAGCAGCTTGGGACAGGGGGAAATAGAGACCCAGTACTTC. This gives the protein CASSLGQGEIETQYF.

The chain recombines TRBV6-2 or TRBV6-3 with TRBJ2-5; 9 nucleotides align to TRBD2. The length of the CDR3 is 15 residues. The germline gives CDR1 MNHEY, CDR2 SVGEGT. The V segment lost 5 bases and the J segment 2 bases; nucleotides outside the gene matches: 6. The CDR3 sequence is CASSPHLAGQETQYF. DNA for the CDR3: TGTGCCAGCAGTCCCCACCTAGCGGGGCAAGAGACCCAGTACTTC.